These 27 T cell receptor beta chains were all obtained from the same sample, sequenced in a study of T-cell memory formation after mild COVID-19 (dated by TCRdb to 2020 to 2022). Library prep was done by 5' RACE. TCRdb shows the sequencer as Illumina NovaSeq 6000. TCRdb handled the public reads itself, with Q25 trimming in fastp and clone calling in MiXCR, and kept productive beta chains. Rows are unified per CDR3 protein, each entry keeping the most common DNA and genes. In all, the sample holds 65,000 to 90,000 distinct CDR3 sequences, and about 13% of those were seen once. The ten largest clones take up around 41% of the sample. The source material was PBMCs or a T cell subset sorted from them (not recorded which). The receptor source for this set is a man younger than 35 who had mild COVID-19 (a few samples of this study predate the infection). The sample titles of this study are shuffled in the database, so cell type and time point are left out; the donor was told from shared clones.

The V call is TRBV4-1, the J call TRBJ2-2; 11 bases are a match to TRBD2. Trimming at V came to 2 bases and at J to 6 bases, leaving 5 bases not matched to a gene. Looked up from germline, CDR1 is MGHRA and CDR2 is YSYEKL. The CDR3 is made up of 16 amino acids. As DNA, the CDR3 is TGCGCCAGCAGCCAATCTAGCGGGGGGAAAGCCGGGGAGCTGTTTTTT. Protein product: CASSQSSGGKAGELFF.

The CDR3: CASSYGPRANQPQHF. Here the CDR3 DNA reads TGTGCCAGCAGTTACGGACCCAGGGCTAATCAGCCCCAGCATTTT. The chain uses TRBV6-5 and TRBJ1-5; maybe TRBD1 (5 bases). The germline gives CDR1 MNHEY, CDR2 SVGAGI. The ends were cut back, 2 bases at V and 4 bases at J, with 12 bases in the middle. This CDR3 region has 15 residues.

This clonotype was observed a few times. The rearrangement joins TRBV7-9 to TRBJ2-5; no definite D call. The CDR3 spans 14 residues. V dropped 2 bases and J dropped 0 bases, with 7 bases sitting between them. Germline CDR1 SEHNR, CDR2 FQNEAQ (reference sequence). CDR3: CASSLTANQETQYF. CDR3 in DNA: TGTGCCAGCAGCTTAACAGCCAACCAAGAGACCCAGTACTTC.

This clonotype was seen more than once but under ten times. The chain combines TRBV5-1 with TRBJ2-7; possibly TRBD2 for D (5 bases). Germline assignment: CDR1 SGHRS and CDR2 YFSETQ. This CDR3 is 11 amino acids long. V lost 4 bases to trimming and J lost 5 bases, with 7 bases between them. This chain's CDR3 is CASSSGHEQYF. For the CDR3, the DNA is TGCGCCAGCAGCAGCGGACACGAGCAGTACTTC. Full variable domain (outside the CDR3, taken from reference TRBV5-1 and TRBJ2-7): KAGVTQTPRYLIKTRGQQVTLSCSPISGHRSVSWYQQTPGQGLQFLFEYFSETQRNKGNFPGRFSGRQFSNSRSEMNVSTLELGDSALYLCASSSGHEQYFGPGTRLTVT.

This clonotype was seen a handful of times. The rearrangement links TRBV7-2 to TRBJ1-3; D gene ambiguous. This CDR3 spans 12 amino acids. Germline CDR1 reads SGHTA; CDR2 reads FQGNSA. Trimming pared 5 bases from V and 4 bases from J, leaving 6 bases between. The CDR3 is CASSLLGNTIYF. The CDR3 DNA reads TGTGCCAGCAGCCTTTTAGGAAACACCATATATTTT.

This clonotype was observed a few times. V and J are TRBV19 and TRBJ1-5; D is unclear. The germline V and J ends were trimmed by 1 base and 6 bases, with 13 bases remaining between them. CDR3 size: 15 residues. CDR1 and CDR2 from the germline V gene are LNHDA and SQIVND (reference sequence). The CDR3 region is CASSIALGRSQPQHF. The CDR3 bases are TGTGCCAGTAGTATAGCGTTGGGTAGGAGTCAGCCCCAGCATTTT. Supplemented by reference TRBV19 and TRBJ1-5, the full variable domain reads DGGITQSPKYLFRKEGQNVTLSCEQNLNHDAMYWYRQDPGQGLRLIYYSQIVNDFQKGDIAEGYSVSREKKESFPLTVTSAQKNPTAFYLCASSIALGRSQPQHFGDGTRLSIL.

This clonotype occurred a few times. The chain carries TRBV4-1 and TRBJ2-2; 12 bases agree with TRBD1. Losses at the gene ends were 4 bases for V and 6 bases for J; bases not matched to a gene: 6. This CDR3 region has 16 residues. Germline loops: CDR1 MGHRA, CDR2 YSYEKL. The CDR3, as DNA: TGCGCCAGCAGCCTTTCCGGGACAGGGGGCTCCGGGGAGCTGTTTTTT. Translation gives CASSLSGTGGSGELFF.

Within the sample, this clonotype is medium-sized. The gene calls are TRBV13 and TRBJ2-3; no reliable D call. Germline loops: CDR1 PRHDT, CDR2 FYEKMQ (reference sequence). V was trimmed by 3 bases and J by 0 bases, leaving 4 bases between them. The CDR3 is 13 amino acids. CDR3 DNA: TGTGCCAGCAGCTTCTCCAGCACAGATACGCAGTATTTT. Its translation is CASSFSSTDTQYF.

V is TRBV28 and J is TRBJ1-1, with a tentative D call TRBD1 (5 bases). The CDR3 loop spans 15 amino acids. V lost 8 bases to trimming and J lost 3 bases, with 19 bases between them. CDR1 and CDR2 (germline): MDHEN, SYDVKM. The CDR3 nucleotides read TGTGCCAGCGCCGTACGGGGCCCCTTCGACACTGAAGCTTTCTTT. It encodes CASAVRGPFDTEAFF.

CDR3 nucleotides: TGTGCCATCAGTCCTACTTTGGACAGGGCTAATGGCTACACCTTC. It translates to CAISPTLDRANGYTF. V is TRBV10-3 and J is TRBJ1-2, with 8 nucleotides matching TRBD1. The CDR3 totals 15 residues. The germline V gene has CDR1 ENHRY and CDR2 SYGVKD. The V gene end was trimmed by 5 bases and the J gene end by 6 bases; junction bases not matched to a gene: 11.

The rearrangement links TRBV6-2 or TRBV6-3 to TRBJ1-1, with a weak D call TRBD1 (6 bases). With 1 base removed from V and 6 bases from J, the gap between germline ends came to 9 bases. The CDR3 runs to 13 residues. Germline V gene data show CDR1 as MNHEY and CDR2 as SVGEGT. The CDR3 loop is CASSYFRGAEAFF. In DNA, the CDR3 is TGTGCCAGCAGTTACTTCAGGGGCGCTGAAGCTTTCTTT.

This sequence joins TRBV12-3 or TRBV12-4 and TRBJ2-2; D not certain. There are 12 residues in the CDR3. Trimming took off 6 bases at V and 6 bases at J, with 8 bases between the two ends. The CDR3 bases are TGTGCCAGCAGCCGAGAATCCGGGGAGCTGTTTTTT. Protein product: CASSRESGELFF.

This clonotype was recorded a few times. The V and J genes are TRBV10-3 and TRBJ2-7, with D uncertain. This CDR3 has 16 amino acids. The V gene's germline CDR1 is ENHRY and CDR2 SYGVKD. V lost 4 bases and J 7 bases, leaving 23 bases between the germline ends. CDR3: CAISGSPWTELREQYV. The CDR3 DNA sequence: TGTGCCATCAGTGGGTCCCCTTGGACCGAGCTACGAGAGCAGTACGTC.

This clonotype was seen repeatedly, ten times or more. The chain joins TRBV20-1 to TRBJ2-7; D is unresolved. CDR3 length: 14 amino acids. Trimming took 0 bases from V and 0 from J, leaving 9 bases between them. Germline CDR1 DFQATT, CDR2 SNEGSKA (reference sequence). CDR3 nucleotide sequence: TGCAGTGCTAGAGATCCCCCTAGCTCCTACGAGCAGTACGTC. This encodes CSARDPPSSYEQYV.

The chain combines TRBV21-1 with TRBJ2-7. TRBV21-1 is deemed a pseudogene. The CDR3 covers 13 residues. CDR3 in amino acids: CASSKNQCYEQYV. The CDR3, as DNA: TGTGCCAGCAGCAAAAATCAGTGCTACGAGCAGTACGTC.

This clonotype was seen a handful of times. The chain carries TRBV5-1 and TRBJ2-1, with 7 positions matching TRBD1. Germline assignment: CDR1 SGHRS and CDR2 YFSETQ. V dropped 2 bases and J dropped 3; count of bases not matched to a gene: 2. The CDR3 sequence is 14 residues long. Here the CDR3 reads CASSLWDSYNEQFF. The CDR3 DNA reads as TGCGCCAGCAGCTTATGGGACAGCTACAATGAGCAGTTCTTC.

This clonotype was detected a few times. The genes are TRBV7-3 and TRBJ2-1, with 7 nucleotides matching TRBD1. Trimming removed 5 bases from V and 4 bases from J; junction bases left unmatched: 8. Germline CDR1 is SGHTA and CDR2 is FQGTGA. This CDR3 has 15 residues. CDR3 coding DNA: TGTGCCAGCAGCCTCCGGAGACAGGGATACAATGAGCAGTTCTTC. Translating it yields CASSLRRQGYNEQFF.

At least ten counts were recorded for this clonotype. The chain is built from TRBV29-1 and TRBJ1-1; D is unclear. V shed 4 bases and J shed 2 bases, with 11 bases lying between them. The CDR3 is 13 amino acids. Germline V gene data show CDR1 as SQVTM and CDR2 as ANQGSEA. CDR3 residues: CSVGKGSNTEAFF. The CDR3 coding sequence is TGCAGCGTTGGAAAGGGATCTAACACTGAAGCTTTCTTT.

In its sample, this clonotype was seen a few times. This chain uses TRBV29-1 with TRBJ2-7, with D possibly called TRBD1 or TRBD2 (5 bases each). Per the germline V gene, CDR1 is SQVTM and CDR2 is ANQGSEA. There are 13 residues in the CDR3. The V end was cut by 6 bases, the J end by 0 bases, with 12 bases between. CDR3 sequence (DNA): TGCAGCGTCCGGGACGCCTCCTCCTACGAGCAGTACTTC. Encoded protein: CSVRDASSYEQYF.

The chain carries TRBV29-1 and TRBJ1-3; a weak D match, TRBD1 (5 bases). The germline V gene encodes CDR1 SQVTM and CDR2 ANQGSEA. CDR3 length: 13 amino acids. V was trimmed by 6 bases and J by 2 bases, leaving 11 bases between them. CDR3 in amino acids: CSVWRGPGNTIYF. CDR3 DNA: TGCAGCGTATGGCGGGGACCTGGAAACACCATATATTTT. The variable domain in full, with the rest retrieved from reference TRBV29-1 and TRBJ1-3, is SAVISQKPSRDICQRGTSLTIQCQVDSQVTMMFWYRQQPGQSLTLIATANQGSEATYESGFVIDKFPISRPNLTFSTLTVSNMSPEDSSIYLCSVWRGPGNTIYFGEGSWLTVV.

This clonotype was detected a few times. The chain carries TRBV25-1 and TRBJ2-7, with 8 bases aligning to TRBD2. The CDR3 runs to 17 residues. CDR1 and CDR2 from the germline V gene are MGHDK and SYGVNS. V lost 1 base to trimming and J lost 2 bases; unmatched junction nucleotides: 10. The DNA for the CDR3 is TGTGCCAGCAGTGAATCGGGAGGGTCAGAAGAAACCTACGAGCAGTACTTC. Translated, it gives CASSESGGSEETYEQYF.

This clonotype occurred a few times. The CDR3 DNA sequence: TGCGCCAGCAGCCAAGAATGGCTTAATTCACCCCTCCACTTT. This translates into CASSQEWLNSPLHF. The chain recombines TRBV4-3 with TRBJ1-6; D remains unclear. The length of the CDR3 is 14 residues. Germline values: CDR1 LGHNA, CDR2 YSLEER. Between the trimmed V and J ends, which lost 0 bases and 6 bases, there was a span of 6 bases.

The V call is TRBV20-1, the J call TRBJ2-1; no clear D. The CDR3 sequence is 18 residues long. CDR1 is DFQATT and CDR2 is SNEGSKA in the germline V gene (reference sequence). V lost 0 bases, J lost 3 bases, and 21 bases lay in between. The CDR3 loop is CSARDREGRGSYYNEQFF. The CDR3 coding sequence is TGCAGTGCTAGAGATAGAGAAGGACGCGGAAGCTACTACAATGAGCAGTTCTTC.

The chain links TRBV23-1 to TRBJ2-7, with D perhaps assigned TRBD1 or TRBD2 (5 bases each). TRBV23-1 is an open reading frame whose function is uncertain. Trimming stripped 2 bases from V and 4 bases from J, with 15 bases between. The CDR3 contains 15 residues. CDR3 DNA: TGCGCCAGCAGTCAACCGAGCCAGAGGGGTTACGAGCAGTACGTC. This codes for CASSQPSQRGYEQYV.

This clonotype occurred a few times. This chain joins TRBV7-9 and TRBJ2-2; D gene ambiguous. The CDR3 is 15 amino acids. Trimming removed 6 bases from V and 5 bases from J, with 16 bases in between. In germline, CDR1 is SEHNR, CDR2 FQNEAQ (reference sequence). The DNA of the CDR3 is TGTGCCAGCAGTTTTAGTAGTACCGGGACCGGGGAGCTGTTTTTT. Translating it yields CASSFSSTGTGELFF.

The CDR3 protein is CASSFLAGGEQYF. In nucleotides, the CDR3 is TGTGCCAGCAGTTTTTTAGCGGGGGGAGAGCAGTACTTC. This sequence joins TRBV12-3 or TRBV12-4 and TRBJ2-7, with TRBD2 identical over 10 bases. The CDR3 runs to 13 residues. Trimming removed 3 bases from V and 7 bases from J; junction bases left unmatched: 3.

The genes are TRBV7-3 and TRBJ2-7; 12 bases align to TRBD1. This CDR3 comprises 15 residues. The germline CDR1 and CDR2 sequences are SGHTA and FQGTGA. The ends lost 5 bases at V and 7 bases at J; junction bases unmatched: 9. CDR3 DNA: TGTGCCAGCAGCGCAACCGGGACAGGGGGCTTGGAGCAGTACTTC. Amino acids: CASSATGTGGLEQYF.